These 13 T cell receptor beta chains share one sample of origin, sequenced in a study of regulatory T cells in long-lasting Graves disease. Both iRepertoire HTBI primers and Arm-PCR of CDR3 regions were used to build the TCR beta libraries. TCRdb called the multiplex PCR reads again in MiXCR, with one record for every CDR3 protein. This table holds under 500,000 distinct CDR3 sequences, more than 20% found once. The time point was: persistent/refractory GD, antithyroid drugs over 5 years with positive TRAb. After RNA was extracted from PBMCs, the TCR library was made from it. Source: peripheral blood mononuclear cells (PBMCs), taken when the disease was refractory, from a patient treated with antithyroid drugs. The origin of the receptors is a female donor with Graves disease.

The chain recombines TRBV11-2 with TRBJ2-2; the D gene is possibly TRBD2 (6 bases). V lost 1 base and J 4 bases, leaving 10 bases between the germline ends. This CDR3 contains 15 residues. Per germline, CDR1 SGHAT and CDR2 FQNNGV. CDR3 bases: TGTGCCAGCAGCTTAGGCGGGGAAATCACCGGGGAGCTGTTTTTT. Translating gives CASSLGGEITGELFF.

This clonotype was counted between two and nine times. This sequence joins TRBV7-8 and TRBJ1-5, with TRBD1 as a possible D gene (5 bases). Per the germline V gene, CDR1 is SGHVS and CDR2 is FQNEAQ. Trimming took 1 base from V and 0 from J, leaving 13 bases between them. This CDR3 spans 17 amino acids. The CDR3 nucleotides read TGTGCCAGCAGCTTAGGTAGGGGCCCTTATAGCAATCAGCCCCAGCATTTT. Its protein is CASSLGRGPYSNQPQHF.

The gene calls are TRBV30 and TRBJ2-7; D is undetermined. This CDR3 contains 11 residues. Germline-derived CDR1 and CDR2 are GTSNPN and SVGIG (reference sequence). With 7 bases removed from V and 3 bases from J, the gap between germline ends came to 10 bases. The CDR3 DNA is TGTGCCTACTCGACGGACTACGAGCAGTACTTC. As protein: CAYSTDYEQYF.

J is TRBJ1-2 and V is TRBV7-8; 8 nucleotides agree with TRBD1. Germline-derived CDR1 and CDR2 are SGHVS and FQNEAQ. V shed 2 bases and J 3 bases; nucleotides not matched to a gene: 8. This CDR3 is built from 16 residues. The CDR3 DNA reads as TGTGCCAGCAGCTTACGAGCAAACAGGGGGGACTATGGCTACACCTTC. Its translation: CASSLRANRGDYGYTF.

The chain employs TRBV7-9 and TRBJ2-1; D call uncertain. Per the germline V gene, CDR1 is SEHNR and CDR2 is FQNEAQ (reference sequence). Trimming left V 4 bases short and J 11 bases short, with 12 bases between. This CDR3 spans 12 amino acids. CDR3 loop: CASSSSLGQQFF. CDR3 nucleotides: TGTGCCAGCAGCTCCTCCCTCGGCCAGCAGTTCTTC. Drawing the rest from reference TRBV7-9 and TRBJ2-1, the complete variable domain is DTGVSQNPRHKITKRGQNVTFRCDPISEHNRLYWYRQTLGQGPEFLTYFQNEAQLEKSRLLSDRFSAERPKGSFSTLEIQRTEQGDSAMYLCASSSSLGQQFFGPGTRLTVL.

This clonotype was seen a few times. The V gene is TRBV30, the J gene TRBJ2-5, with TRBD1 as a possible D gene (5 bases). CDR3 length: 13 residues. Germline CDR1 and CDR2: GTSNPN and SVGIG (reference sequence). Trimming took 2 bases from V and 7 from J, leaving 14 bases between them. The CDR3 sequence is CAWSPGAPGTQYF. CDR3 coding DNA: TGTGCCTGGAGTCCTGGGGCGCCAGGGACCCAGTACTTC.

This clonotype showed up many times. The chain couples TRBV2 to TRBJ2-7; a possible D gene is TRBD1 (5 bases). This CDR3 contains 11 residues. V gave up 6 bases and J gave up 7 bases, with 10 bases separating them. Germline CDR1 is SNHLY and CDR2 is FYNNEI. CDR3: CASRVYREQYF. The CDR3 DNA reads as TGTGCCAGCAGGGTGTACAGGGAGCAGTACTTC.

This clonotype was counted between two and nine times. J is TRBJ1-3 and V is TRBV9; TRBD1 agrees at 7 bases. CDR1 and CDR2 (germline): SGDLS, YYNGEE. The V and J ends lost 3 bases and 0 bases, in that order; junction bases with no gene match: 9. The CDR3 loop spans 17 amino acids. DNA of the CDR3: TGTGCCAGCAGCGCCTTACAGGGGCCGGACTCTGGAAACACCATATATTTT. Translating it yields CASSALQGPDSGNTIYF.

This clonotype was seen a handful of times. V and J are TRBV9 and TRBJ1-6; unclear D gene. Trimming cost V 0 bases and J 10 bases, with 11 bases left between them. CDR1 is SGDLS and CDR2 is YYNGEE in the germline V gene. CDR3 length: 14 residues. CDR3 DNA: TGTGCCAGCAGCGTAGAGGGTAGGACGTCACCCCTCCACTTT. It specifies CASSVEGRTSPLHF.

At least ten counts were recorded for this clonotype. This CDR3 is CASSLGLQEGYTF. The DNA for the CDR3 is TGTGCCAGCAGCTTAGGCCTACAGGAGGGCTACACCTTC. This sequence joins TRBV13 and TRBJ1-2, with D tentatively TRBD1 (5 bases). Trimming took 0 bases from V and 8 from J, leaving 10 bases between them. The CDR3 has 13 residues. Germline V gene lookup returns CDR1 PRHDT and CDR2 FYEKMQ (reference sequence).

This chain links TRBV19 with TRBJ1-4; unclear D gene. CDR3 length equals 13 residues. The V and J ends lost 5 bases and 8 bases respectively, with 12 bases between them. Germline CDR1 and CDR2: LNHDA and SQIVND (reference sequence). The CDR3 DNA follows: TGTGCCAGTAGTTTACCCCGGGCAGAAAAACTGTTTTTT. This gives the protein CASSLPRAEKLFF.

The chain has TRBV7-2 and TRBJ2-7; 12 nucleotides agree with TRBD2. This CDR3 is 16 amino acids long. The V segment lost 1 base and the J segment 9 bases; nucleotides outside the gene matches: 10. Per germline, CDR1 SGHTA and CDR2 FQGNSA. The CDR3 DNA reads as TGTGCCAGCAGCTTAGGGAGTTCTAGCGGGAGGGGGGGGCAGTACTTC. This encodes CASSLGSSSGRGGQYF.

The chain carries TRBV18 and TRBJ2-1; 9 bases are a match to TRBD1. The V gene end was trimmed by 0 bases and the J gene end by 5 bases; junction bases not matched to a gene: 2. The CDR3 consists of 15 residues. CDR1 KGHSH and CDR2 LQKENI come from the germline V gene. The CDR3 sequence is CASSPPDRGDNEQFF. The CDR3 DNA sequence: TGTGCCAGCTCACCACCCGACAGGGGGGACAATGAGCAGTTCTTC.